Listed here are 19 T cell receptor beta chains from one sample, sequenced in a study of OX40 agonist ivuxolimab in advanced cancers. Clones were sequenced by immunoSEQ multiplex PCR, and TCRdb holds only the in-frame ones, with some missing. The sample contains fewer than 80,000 clones, 75% to 90% of which appear only once. The material was CD4+ or CD8+ T cells sorted from blood, obtained in a trial of the OX40 agonist ivuxolimab. These receptors were collected from an adult with an advanced solid tumor such as melanoma, head and neck, liver or kidney cancer.

The chain is built from TRBV5-6 and TRBJ1-2; D is perhaps TRBD1 (6 bases). This CDR3 has 13 residues. Trimming took 4 bases from V and 7 from J, leaving 14 bases between them. Germline CDR1 SGHDT, CDR2 YYEEEE. The chain's CDR3 is CASSPQGSSGYTF. Written as DNA, the CDR3 is TGTGCCAGCAGCCCACAGGGCTCGAGTGGCTACACCTTC. Full variable domain (remainder filled in from reference TRBV5-6 and TRBJ1-2): DAGVTQSPTHLIKTRGQQVTLRCSPKSGHDTVSWYQQALGQGPQFIFQYYEEEERQRGNFPDRFSGHQFPNYSSELNVNALLLGDSALYLCASSPQGSSGYTFGSGTRLTVV.

The gene calls are TRBV5-1 and TRBJ2-6; D unclear. The length of the CDR3 is 14 residues. V was trimmed by 4 bases and J by 2 bases, leaving 7 bases between them. Germline V gene sequence: CDR1 SGHRS, CDR2 YFSETQ. CDR3 bases: TGCGCCAGCAGCGGAGAGGCTGGGGCCAACGTCCTGACTTTC. This encodes CASSGEAGANVLTF.

This sequence joins TRBV28 and TRBJ2-7; 8 bases are shared with TRBD1. Germline trimming cut 1 base from V and 2 bases from J; bases unmatched to any gene: 7. Per the germline V gene, CDR1 is MDHEN and CDR2 is SYDVKM. There are 16 residues in the CDR3. The CDR3 sequence: CASSLFGGTGAYEQYF. DNA of the CDR3: TGTGCCAGCAGTTTATTTGGGGGGACAGGAGCCTACGAGCAGTACTTC.

The V and J genes are TRBV7-9 and TRBJ2-1; possible D gene TRBD2, 6 bases. CDR3 length equals 16 residues. CDR1 is SEHNR and CDR2 is FQNEAQ in the germline V gene (reference sequence). V lost 4 bases to trimming and J lost 7 bases, with 20 bases between them. In DNA, the CDR3 is TGTGCCAGCAGCTGGCCGGGACTGGCCTTGATAAATGAGCAGTTCTTC. It translates to CASSWPGLALINEQFF.

The rearrangement joins TRBV5-1 to TRBJ2-7; 8 nucleotides match TRBD1. Germline loops: CDR1 SGHRS, CDR2 YFSETQ. J was trimmed by 0 bases and V by 0 bases; bases with no gene match: 5. The CDR3 length is 16 residues. CDR3 DNA sequence: TGCGCCAGCAGCTTGGTAGACAGGGGCAGCTCCTACGAGCAGTACTTC. Its protein product is CASSLVDRGSSYEQYF.

This clone was recorded only once. The rearrangement links TRBV9 to TRBJ1-4; unclear D gene. V was pared by 0 bases and J by 1 base, with 7 bases between. CDR3 size: 15 residues. CDR1 is SGDLS and CDR2 is YYNGEE in the germline V gene. CDR3 sequence (DNA): TGTGCCAGCAGCGTAGAGGGCAGAACTAATGAAAAACTGTTTTTT. Translating gives CASSVEGRTNEKLFF.

This clone was seen once. The CDR3 nucleotides are TGTGCCAGCAGCTTTTTCCCTTCCCCAGATACGCAGTATTTT. This codes for CASSFFPSPDTQYF. The chain links TRBV5-4 to TRBJ2-3; D gene ambiguous. V was cut by 2 bases and J by 4 bases, with 11 bases left in between. This CDR3 has 14 amino acids. CDR1 is SGHNT, CDR2 YYREEE, per germline (reference sequence).

V is TRBV19 and J is TRBJ1-2; a possible D gene is TRBD1 (6 bases). V was cut by 5 bases and J by 4 bases, with 11 bases left in between. Looked up from germline, CDR1 is LNHDA and CDR2 is SQIVND (reference sequence). This CDR3 is 13 amino acids long. Here the CDR3 DNA reads TGTGCCAGTAGTCCGGGACATATCTATGGCTACACCTTC. Its protein is CASSPGHIYGYTF. Filled out from reference TRBV19 and TRBJ1-2, the complete variable domain reads DGGITQSPKYLFRKEGQNVTLSCEQNLNHDAMYWYRQDPGQGLRLIYYSQIVNDFQKGDIAEGYSVSREKKESFPLTVTSAQKNPTAFYLCASSPGHIYGYTFGSGTRLTVV.

The table lists this clone with many counts. This chain joins TRBV13 and TRBJ2-1; D might be TRBD2 (5 bases). V was cut by 4 bases and J by 7 bases, with 8 bases left in between. Germline V CDR1 and CDR2: PRHDT, FYEKMQ (reference sequence). This CDR3 spans 12 amino acids. The CDR3 DNA reads TGTGCCAGCAGCTATAGCGCAAATGAGCAGTTCTTC. Its translation is CASSYSANEQFF.

This clone was seen only once. V and J are TRBV5-1 and TRBJ2-1; 7 positions match TRBD2. J lost 7 bases, V lost 1 base, and 8 bases had no gene match. The germline gives CDR1 SGHRS, CDR2 YFSETQ. This CDR3 region has 15 residues. The CDR3 protein is CASSLWAGEQNEQFF. CDR3 coding DNA: TGCGCCAGCAGCTTGTGGGCGGGAGAGCAGAATGAGCAGTTCTTC.

V is TRBV28 and J is TRBJ2-3, with a tentative D call TRBD2 (6 bases). Trimming took off 8 bases at V and 6 bases at J, with 18 bases between the two ends. The germline V gene has CDR1 MDHEN and CDR2 SYDVKM. The CDR3 loop spans 14 amino acids. As DNA, the CDR3 is TGTGCCAGCTCCTCGCGGGGTACTTTGGATACGCAGTATTTT. As protein: CASSSRGTLDTQYF.

V is TRBV2 and J is TRBJ2-7; D assignment may be TRBD1 or TRBD2 (6 bases each). In germline, CDR1 is SNHLY, CDR2 FYNNEI. Trimming took 5 bases from V and 2 from J, leaving 19 bases between them. This CDR3 spans 16 amino acids. The CDR3: CASSWPRGGPPYEQYF. The CDR3 bases are TGTGCCAGCAGTTGGCCCAGAGGGGGGCCACCCTACGAGCAGTACTTC. Looking up the rest from reference TRBV2 and TRBJ2-7 gives the full variable domain: EPEVTQTPSHQVTQMGQEVILRCVPISNHLYFYWYRQILGQKVEFLVSFYNNEISEKSEIFDDQFSVERPDGSNFTLKIRSTKLEDSAMYFCASSWPRGGPPYEQYFGPGTRLTVT.

This clone appeared a single time. This chain connects TRBV27 to TRBJ1-1; D might be TRBD1 (5 bases). CDR3 size: 14 residues. Trimming pared 5 bases from V and 1 base from J, leaving 11 bases between. Germline lookup yields CDR1 MNHEY and CDR2 SMNVEV (reference sequence). In DNA, the CDR3 is TGTGCCAGCAGTGTACAGGTGGGGAACACTGAAGCTTTCTTT. Translating gives CASSVQVGNTEAFF.

The gene calls are TRBV25-1 and TRBJ2-5, with no clear D. This CDR3 comprises 13 residues. V shed 5 bases and J shed 2 bases, with 9 bases lying between them. Germline loops: CDR1 MGHDK, CDR2 SYGVNS. CDR3 sequence (DNA): TGTGCCAGCAGTTTGGGAAATCAAGAGACCCAGTACTTC. It encodes CASSLGNQETQYF.

This sequence joins TRBV30 and TRBJ1-4; TRBD1 might be the D (5 bases). The CDR3 length is 12 residues. Germline V gene data show CDR1 as GTSNPN and CDR2 as SVGIG (reference sequence). DNA of the CDR3: TGTGCACGAGGGACGGATAATGAAAAACTGTTTTTT. This encodes CARGTDNEKLFF.

A single count supports this clone. The CDR3 is CASGDGEQYF. In nucleotides, the CDR3 is TGTGCCAGTGGGGATGGTGAGCAGTACTTC. The gene calls are TRBV6-1 and TRBJ2-7, with unresolved D. The CDR3 is 10 amino acids. Deletions cut 9 bases from V and 7 bases from J, with 10 bases between. In germline, CDR1 is MNHNS, CDR2 SASEGT.

The chain has TRBV6-1 and TRBJ1-5; D unresolved. The CDR3 covers 12 residues. Germline-derived CDR1 and CDR2 are MNHNS and SASEGT. Between the trimmed V and J ends, which lost 11 bases and 1 base, there was a span of 9 bases. In DNA, the CDR3 is TGTGCCGGAGCTCTAAGCAATCAGCCCCAGCATTTT. Translation gives CAGALSNQPQHF.

This chain links TRBV9 with TRBJ2-5; TRBD2 agrees at 13 bases. This CDR3 is 16 amino acids long. V gave up 3 bases and J gave up 3 bases; unmatched junction bases: 5. Germline values: CDR1 SGDLS, CDR2 YYNGEE. The CDR3 DNA reads as TGTGCCAGCAGCGAAACCGGGACTAGCGGGGAAGAGACCCAGTACTTC. Protein product: CASSETGTSGEETQYF.

This chain joins TRBV9 and TRBJ1-1, with D unclear. The length of the CDR3 is 16 residues. The V gene's germline CDR1 is SGDLS and CDR2 YYNGEE. V lost 0 bases and J 1 base, leaving 13 bases between the germline ends. The CDR3 here is CASSVEGPRGNTEAFF. Written as DNA, the CDR3 is TGTGCCAGCAGCGTAGAAGGTCCCCGAGGGAACACTGAAGCTTTCTTT. Full variable domain (missing parts from reference TRBV9 and TRBJ1-1): DSGVTQTPKHLITATGQRVTLRCSPRSGDLSVYWYQQSLDQGLQFLIQYYNGEERAKGNILERFSAQQFPDLHSELNLSSLELGDSALYFCASSVEGPRGNTEAFFGQGTRLTVV.